The clone carrying this T cell receptor beta chain was recorded at least ten times. These data are taken from a study of Graves' ophthalmopathy and Graves' hyperthyroidism. The CDR3 has 18 amino acids. Germline CDR1 reads SGHTA; CDR2 reads FQGNSA. V was cut by 1 base and J by 4 bases, with 22 bases left in between. The authors amplified TCR beta CDR3 regions from RNA transcripts. The authors performed first-round RT-PCR with HTBI primers and then a second-round multiplex PCR. TCRdb used MiXCR to reprocess the multiplex PCR reads, holding one entry per CDR3 protein. The sample lists hundreds of thousands of distinct CDR3 sequences; around an eighth were seen once.

The sequenced sample consisted of blood. The sequence was obtained from a woman under 40 with Graves' ophthalmopathy. This chain uses TRBV7-2 with TRBJ2-5; no reliable D call. CDR3 region: CASSLVAEHWPAIETQYF. CDR3 nucleotide sequence: TGTGCCAGCAGCTTAGTCGCGGAACATTGGCCGGCCATAGAGACCCAGTACTTC.